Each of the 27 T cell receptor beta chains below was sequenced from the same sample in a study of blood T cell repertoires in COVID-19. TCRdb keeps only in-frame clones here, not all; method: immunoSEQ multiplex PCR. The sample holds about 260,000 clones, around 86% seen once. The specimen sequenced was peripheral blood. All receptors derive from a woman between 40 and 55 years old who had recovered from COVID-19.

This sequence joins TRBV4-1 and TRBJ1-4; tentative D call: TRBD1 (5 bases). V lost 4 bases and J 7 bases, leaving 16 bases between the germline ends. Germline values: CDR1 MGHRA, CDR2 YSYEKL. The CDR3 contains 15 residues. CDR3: CASSPPRGKAEKLFF. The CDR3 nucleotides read TGCGCCAGCAGCCCCCCGCGGGGCAAAGCTGAAAAACTGTTTTTT.

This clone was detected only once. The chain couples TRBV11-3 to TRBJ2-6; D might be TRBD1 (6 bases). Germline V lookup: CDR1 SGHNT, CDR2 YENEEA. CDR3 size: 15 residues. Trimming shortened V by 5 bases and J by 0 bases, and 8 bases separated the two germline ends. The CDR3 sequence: CASSHRVSGANVLTF. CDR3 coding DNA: TGTGCCAGCAGCCACAGGGTCTCTGGGGCCAACGTCCTGACTTTC.

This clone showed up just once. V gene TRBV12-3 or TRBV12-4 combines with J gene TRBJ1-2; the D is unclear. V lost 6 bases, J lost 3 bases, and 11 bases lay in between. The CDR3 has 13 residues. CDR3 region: CASSPTVYYGYTF. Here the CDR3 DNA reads TGTGCCAGCAGCCCGACTGTTTACTATGGCTACACCTTC.

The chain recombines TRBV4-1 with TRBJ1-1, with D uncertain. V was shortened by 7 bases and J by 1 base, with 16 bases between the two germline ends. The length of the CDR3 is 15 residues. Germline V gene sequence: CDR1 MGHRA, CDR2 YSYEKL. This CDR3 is CASTDNTRGNTEAFF. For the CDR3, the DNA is TGCGCCAGCACCGACAACACCCGGGGGAACACTGAAGCTTTCTTT.

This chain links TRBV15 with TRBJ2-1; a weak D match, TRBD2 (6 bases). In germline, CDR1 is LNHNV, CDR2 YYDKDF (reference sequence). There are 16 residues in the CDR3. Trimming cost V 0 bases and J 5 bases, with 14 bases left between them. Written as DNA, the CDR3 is TGTGCCACCAGCAGAGAGTGGGGGAGGTGGGACAATGAGCAGTTCTTC. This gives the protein CATSREWGRWDNEQFF.

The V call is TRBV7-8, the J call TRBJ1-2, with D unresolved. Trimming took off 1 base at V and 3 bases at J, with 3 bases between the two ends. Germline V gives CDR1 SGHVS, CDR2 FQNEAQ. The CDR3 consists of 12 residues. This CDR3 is CASSLVDYGYTF. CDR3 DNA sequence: TGTGCCAGCAGCTTAGTAGACTATGGCTACACCTTC.

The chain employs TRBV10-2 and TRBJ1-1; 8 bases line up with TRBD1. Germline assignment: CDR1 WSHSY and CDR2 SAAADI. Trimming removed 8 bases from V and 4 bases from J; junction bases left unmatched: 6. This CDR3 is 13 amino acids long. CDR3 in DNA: TGCGCCAGCCAAGGACAGGGTCCCACTGAAGCTTTCTTT. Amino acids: CASQGQGPTEAFF.

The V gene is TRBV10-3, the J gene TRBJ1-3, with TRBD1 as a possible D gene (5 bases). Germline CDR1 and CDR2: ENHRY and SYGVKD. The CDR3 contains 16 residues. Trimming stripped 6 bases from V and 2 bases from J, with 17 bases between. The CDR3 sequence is CAIRPVGGGAGNTIYF. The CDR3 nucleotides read TGTGCCATCAGACCAGTTGGGGGGGGAGCTGGAAACACCATATATTTT.

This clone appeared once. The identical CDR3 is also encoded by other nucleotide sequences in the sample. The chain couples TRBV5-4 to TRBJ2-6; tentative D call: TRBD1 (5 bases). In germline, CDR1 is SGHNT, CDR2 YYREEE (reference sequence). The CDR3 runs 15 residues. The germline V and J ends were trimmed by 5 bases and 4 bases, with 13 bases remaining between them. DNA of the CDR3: TGTGCCAGCAGTTCTCCAGGGTCCGGGGCCAACGTCCTGACTTTC. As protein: CASSSPGSGANVLTF.

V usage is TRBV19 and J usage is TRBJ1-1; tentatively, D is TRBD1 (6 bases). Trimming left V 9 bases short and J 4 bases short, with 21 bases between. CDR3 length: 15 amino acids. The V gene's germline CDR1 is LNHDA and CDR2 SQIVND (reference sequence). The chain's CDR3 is CASGAGAARSTEAFF. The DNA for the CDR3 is TGTGCCAGCGGGGCGGGGGCAGCGCGGTCCACTGAAGCTTTCTTT.

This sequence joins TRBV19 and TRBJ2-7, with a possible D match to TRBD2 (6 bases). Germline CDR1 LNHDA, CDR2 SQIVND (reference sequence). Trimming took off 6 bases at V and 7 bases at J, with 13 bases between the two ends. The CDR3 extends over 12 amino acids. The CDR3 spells CASSGDWTEQYF. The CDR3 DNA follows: TGTGCCAGTAGCGGGGACTGGACTGAGCAGTACTTC.

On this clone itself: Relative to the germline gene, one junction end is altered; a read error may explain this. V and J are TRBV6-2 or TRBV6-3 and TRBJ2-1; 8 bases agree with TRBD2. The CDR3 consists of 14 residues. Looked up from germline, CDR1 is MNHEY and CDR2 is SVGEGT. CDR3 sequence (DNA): TGTGCCAGCAGTTACGGGCAGGGACTAGGCCCGTCGATCTTC. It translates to CASSYGQGLGPSIF.

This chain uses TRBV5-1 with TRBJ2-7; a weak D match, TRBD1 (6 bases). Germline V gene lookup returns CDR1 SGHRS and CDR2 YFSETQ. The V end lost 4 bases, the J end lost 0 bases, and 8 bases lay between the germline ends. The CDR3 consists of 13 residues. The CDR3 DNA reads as TGCGCCAGCAGCCCGGACAGCTCCTACGAGCAGTACTTC. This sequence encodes CASSPDSSYEQYF.

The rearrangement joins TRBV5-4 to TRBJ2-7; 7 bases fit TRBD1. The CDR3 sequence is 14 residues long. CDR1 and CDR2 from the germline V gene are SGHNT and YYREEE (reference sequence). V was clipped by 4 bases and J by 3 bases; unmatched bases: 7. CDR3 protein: CASSPYRQGYEQYF. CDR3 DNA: TGTGCCAGCAGCCCCTACCGACAGGGCTACGAGCAGTACTTC.

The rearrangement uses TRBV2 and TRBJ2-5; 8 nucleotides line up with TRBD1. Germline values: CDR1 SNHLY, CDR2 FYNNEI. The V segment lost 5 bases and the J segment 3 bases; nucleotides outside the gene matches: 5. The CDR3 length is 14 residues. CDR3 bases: TGTGCCAGCAGTCCGGACAGGGTTGAAGAGACCCAGTACTTC. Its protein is CASSPDRVEETQYF. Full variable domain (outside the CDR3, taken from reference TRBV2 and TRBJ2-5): EPEVTQTPSHQVTQMGQEVILRCVPISNHLYFYWYRQILGQKVEFLVSFYNNEISEKSEIFDDQFSVERPDGSNFTLKIRSTKLEDSAMYFCASSPDRVEETQYFGPGTRLLVL.

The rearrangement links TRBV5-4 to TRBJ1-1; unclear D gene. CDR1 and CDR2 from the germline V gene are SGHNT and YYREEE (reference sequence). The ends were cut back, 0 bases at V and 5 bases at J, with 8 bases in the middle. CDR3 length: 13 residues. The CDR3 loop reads CASSLVVSTEAFF. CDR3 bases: TGTGCCAGCAGCTTGGTCGTCTCGACTGAAGCTTTCTTT.

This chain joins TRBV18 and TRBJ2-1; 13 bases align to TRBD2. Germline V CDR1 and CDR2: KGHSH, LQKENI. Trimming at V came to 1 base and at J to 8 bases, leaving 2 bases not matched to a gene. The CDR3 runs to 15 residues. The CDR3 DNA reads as TGTGCCAGCTCACCACTACTAGCGGGGGGGGATGAGCAGTTCTTC. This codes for CASSPLLAGGDEQFF. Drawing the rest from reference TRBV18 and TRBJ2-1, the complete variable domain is NAGVMQNPRHLVRRRGQEARLRCSPMKGHSHVYWYRQLPEEGLKFMVYLQKENIIDESGMPKERFSAEFPKEGPSILRIQQVVRGDSAAYFCASSPLLAGGDEQFFGPGTRLTVL.

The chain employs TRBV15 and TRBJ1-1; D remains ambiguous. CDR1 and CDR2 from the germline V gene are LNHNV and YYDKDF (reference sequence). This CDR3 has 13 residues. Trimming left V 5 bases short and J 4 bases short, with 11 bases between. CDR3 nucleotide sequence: TGTGCCACCAGCCTATCCGAGGGCACTGAAGCTTTCTTT. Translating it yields CATSLSEGTEAFF. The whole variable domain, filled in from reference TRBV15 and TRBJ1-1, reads DAMVIQNPRYQVTQFGKPVTLSCSQTLNHNVMYWYQQKSSQAPKLLFHYYDKDFNNEADTPDNFQSRRPNTSFCFLDIRSPGLGDTAMYLCATSLSEGTEAFFGQGTRLTVV.

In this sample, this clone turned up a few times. The DNA of the CDR3 is TGTGCCAGCAGGACAGGGGGAGAGACCCAGTACTTC. Its protein product is CASRTGGETQYF. The chain joins TRBV6-5 to TRBJ2-5; TRBD1 matches 9 bases. Trimming cost V 6 bases and J 4 bases; bases outside gene matches: 0. The V gene's germline CDR1 is MNHEY and CDR2 SVGAGI. CDR3 length equals 12 residues.

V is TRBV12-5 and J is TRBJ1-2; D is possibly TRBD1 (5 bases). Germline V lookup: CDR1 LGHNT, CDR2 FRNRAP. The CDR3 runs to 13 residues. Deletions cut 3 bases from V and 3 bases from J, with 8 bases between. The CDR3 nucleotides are TGTGCTAGTGGTTTAGCCAGGGACTATGGCTACACCTTC. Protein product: CASGLARDYGYTF. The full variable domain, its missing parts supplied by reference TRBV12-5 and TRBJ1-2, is DARVTQTPRHKVTEMGQEVTMRCQPILGHNTVFWYRQTMMQGLELLAYFRNRAPLDDSGMPKDRFSAEMPDATLATLKIQPSEPRDSAVYFCASGLARDYGYTFGSGTRLTVV.

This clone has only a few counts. This CDR3 reads CASSVARGRFGYTF. CDR3 DNA sequence: TGTGCCAGCAGCGTAGCCAGGGGACGTTTTGGCTACACCTTC. V is TRBV9 and J is TRBJ1-2; possibly TRBD1 for D (6 bases). Germline CDR1 SGDLS, CDR2 YYNGEE. Trimming shortened V by 0 bases and J by 7 bases, and 13 bases separated the two germline ends. The CDR3 loop spans 14 amino acids.

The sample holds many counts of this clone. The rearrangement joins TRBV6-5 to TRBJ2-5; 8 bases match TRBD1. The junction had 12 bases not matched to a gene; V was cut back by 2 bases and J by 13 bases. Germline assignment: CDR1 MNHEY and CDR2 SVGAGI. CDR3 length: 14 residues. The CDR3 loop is CASSYRTGPSPLYF. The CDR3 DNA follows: TGTGCCAGCAGTTACAGGACAGGGCCCAGCCCCCTGTACTTC.

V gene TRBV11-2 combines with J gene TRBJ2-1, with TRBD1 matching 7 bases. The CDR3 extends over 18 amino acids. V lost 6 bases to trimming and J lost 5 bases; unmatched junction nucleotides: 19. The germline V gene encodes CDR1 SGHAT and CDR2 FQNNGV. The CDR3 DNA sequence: TGTGCCAGCAGTCAAAATCGGGTAGGGGGCTCGTGGGACAATGAGCAGTTCTTC. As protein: CASSQNRVGGSWDNEQFF.

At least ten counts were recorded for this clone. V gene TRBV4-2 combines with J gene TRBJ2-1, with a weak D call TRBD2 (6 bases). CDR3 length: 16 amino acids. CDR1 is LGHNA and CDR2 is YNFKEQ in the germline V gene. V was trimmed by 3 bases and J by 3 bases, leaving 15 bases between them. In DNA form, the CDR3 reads TGTGCCAGCAGCCAGCCTGGGGGGTCAGGCTACAATGAGCAGTTCTTC. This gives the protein CASSQPGGSGYNEQFF.

The DNA for the CDR3 is TGTGCCAGCTCACTTTTAGCCGTCGGGGAGCTGTTTTTT. Translation gives CASSLLAVGELFF. V and J are TRBV18 and TRBJ2-2; D remains ambiguous. Looked up from germline, CDR1 is KGHSH and CDR2 is LQKENI. CDR3 length equals 13 residues. The germline V and J ends were trimmed by 4 bases and 7 bases, with 10 bases remaining between them.

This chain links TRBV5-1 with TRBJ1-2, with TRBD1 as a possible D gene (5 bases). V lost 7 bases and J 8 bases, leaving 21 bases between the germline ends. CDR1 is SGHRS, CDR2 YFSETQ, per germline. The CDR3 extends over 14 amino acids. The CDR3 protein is CASRDAVGLLGYTF. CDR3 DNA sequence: TGCGCCAGCCGAGACGCAGTGGGGCTGTTGGGCTACACCTTC.

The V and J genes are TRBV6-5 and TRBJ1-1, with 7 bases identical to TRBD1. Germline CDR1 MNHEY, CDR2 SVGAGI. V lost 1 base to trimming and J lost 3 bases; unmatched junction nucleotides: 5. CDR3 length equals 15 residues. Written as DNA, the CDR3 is TGTGCCAGCAGTTACTTTTTTACAGGGGACACTGAAGCTTTCTTT. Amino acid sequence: CASSYFFTGDTEAFF.